This T cell receptor beta chain was documented in a study of cytomegalovirus exposure and HLA in healthy donors. In the study overall: The same platform as the approximately 640 first-cohort repertoires was used for the 95 to 150 validation repertoires, a later analysis reported.

The CDR3 is 13 amino acids. The germline CDR1 and CDR2 sequences are MDHEN and SYDVKM. The trim removed 7 bases at V and 5 bases at J, leaving 7 bases unmatched. TCRdb's table, derived via immunoSEQ multiplex PCR, lists solely in-frame clones and lacks some. The table records approximately 190,000 clones, around 80% of them present only once. General observations from the study: Investigators reported approximately 150 TCR beta chains as tied to cytomegalovirus. For most TCR sequences rarity was the rule, although some public TCRs occurred in many donors. Later, an analysis found that TCR clusters from the first cohort tended to co-occur in the approximately 130 validation repertoires.

To note about this clone: Its specificity is unknown.

The chain is built from TRBV28 and TRBJ2-5; 7 bases are shared with TRBD2. The sequencing input was PBMCs. The TCR comes from a woman between 25 and 40 years old in good health and CMV-seropositive. Written as DNA, the CDR3 is TGTGCCAGCATGGGCGGGAGTCGGGAGACCCAGTACTTC. Residues: CASMGGSRETQYF.